This T cell receptor beta chain is drawn from a study of identical twins' blood T cells. Overall study: Some 12 libraries, six alpha and six beta, gave about 50 million reads. Study-wide points: Even for out-of-frame TCRbeta, twins reportedly shared V gene usage much more than unrelated donors. Shared CDR3 clonotype counts tracked mainly the product of cloneset sizes.

Germline values: CDR1 SGDLS, CDR2 YYNGEE. The CDR3 loop spans 14 amino acids. V gave up 4 bases and J gave up 11 bases, with 21 bases separating them. This clonotype showed up just a few times. Its specificity is not known. Each TCR cDNA library carried sample-specific barcodes on both ends. TCRdb independently ran MiXCR on the 5' RACE reads; one entry per CDR3 protein. The data show about 370,000 distinct CDR3 sequences, 28% seen once. The material sequenced was PBMCs. The TCR sequence derives from a woman between 18 and 55 years old in good health. V is TRBV9 and J is TRBJ1-1; D not certain. The CDR3 nucleotides are TGTGCCAGCAGCCCAAGAAAAGAGCCTAGGAAGGCTTTCTTT. It translates to CASSPRKEPRKAFF.